This TCR beta chain emerged from a study of blood T cell repertoires in COVID-19. Germline CDR1 and CDR2: LNHDA and SQIVND (reference sequence). The V gene end was trimmed by 9 bases and the J gene end by 7 bases; junction bases not matched to a gene: 9. The CDR3 length is 13 residues. Some clones are missing from TCRdb's copy, which holds only in-frame ones; the method was immunoSEQ multiplex PCR. Of roughly 55,000 clones in the sample, roughly 79% are singletons; the top ten hold approximately 3%. The chain combines TRBV19 with TRBJ1-5; TRBD1 aligns across 7 bases. This clonotype was obtained from a man aged 60 to 75 with acute or convalescent COVID-19. Sequencing was done on a sample of peripheral blood. CDR3 residues: CASHGQVQQPQHF. The CDR3, as DNA: TGTGCCAGCCACGGACAGGTCCAGCAGCCCCAGCATTTT.